This record looks at one TCR beta chain sequence and its context. What this receptor recognizes is not known. Qualities for individual bases were not recorded, and no much larger clone is one base off. This specimen comes from a study of blood T cell repertoires in COVID-19 (dated by TCRdb to the early 2020s). For the study in its entirety: Samples covering the acute and convalescent phases of COVID-19 were provided by collaborators in the United States, Italy and Spain. Subjects who had been exposed to COVID-19, were actively infected with it, or had recovered from it provided the deeply sampled blood TCRbeta repertoires that made up the dataset. Where available, HLA class I and class II types were obtained from metadata supplied by the sample provider rather than from assay-based typing. The repertoires were released in a freely available public database intended as a resource for research on the immune response to SARS-CoV-2. The samples were drawn from the first 160 participants of the ongoing ImmuneRACE study and from some 1,300 subjects provided by 6 global collaborators. The prospective study material was composed of cDNA or gDNA derived from T cells, B-cell-depleted T cells, or PBMCs. Nearly every sample came with metadata listing a de-identified subject ID, COVID-19 status, age in years and sex.

Whole blood was collected in K2EDTA tubes by collaborating institutions according to the institutions' own protocols. For TCRbeta analysis, collaborator samples were shipped as frozen whole blood, as isolated PBMCs, or as DNA extracted from either sample type. What the work shows at the level of the full study, not this receptor alone: Clinical and demographic metadata were provided uncurated, with the amount varying by source and participant.

The CDR1 and CDR2 encoded by the germline V gene (reference sequence) are MNHEY and SMNVEV. V loses 6 bases of germline sequence and J loses 3 bases, and the interval between the two ends is 24 bases. Spanning cysteine to phenylalanine, the CDR3 consists of 18 amino acids. Only the CDR3 portion is preserved as DNA: 54 bases, with reading frame beginning at the first base. The immunoSEQ Assay, a bias-controlled multiplex PCR, was used to amplify TCRbeta CDR3 regions from genomic DNA. The original methods were these. The number of nucleated cells in each sample was estimated by amplification of reference gene primers within the assay. To quantify the absolute abundance of each unique TCRbeta CDR3 rearrangement, sequence reads were collapsed and filtered. For each sample, productive Simpson clonality was calculated as the square root of Simpson's diversity index over productive rearrangements. Held by TCRdb, this immuneACCESS table contains in-frame sequences only and omits some clones. Under half of the omission traces to an unresolved V gene where checked; the cause of the rest is unknown. That table furnishes V, J and clone size, whereas the DNA furnished D and trimming. This sample gives about 11,000 clones in total; approximately 84% of them show up just once. The top ten hold 30% to 40% of the sample.

The receptor's source is a man aged 50 or older with active COVID-19. The specimen sequenced was peripheral blood. The chain uses TRBV27 and TRBJ2-1; the best D guess is TRBD2, with 7 bases matching. The CDR3 reads as follows: CASRHTGSAGDFYNEQFF. Read as DNA, the sequence is TGTGCCAGCAGGCACACAGGGAGTGCGGGAGACTTCTACAATGAGCAGTTCTTC.